This entry is about one T cell receptor (beta chain). The data are from a study of early T cells in non-severe SARS-CoV-2 infection. For the study at large: RNA in bulk from unsorted whole blood was sequenced, and chains were unpaired.

This CDR3 is built from 16 residues. V gave up 5 bases and J gave up 5 bases, with 18 bases separating them. From germline, CDR1 is SGHTA and CDR2 FQGNSA. Individual cDNA molecules received unique molecular identifiers during library preparation. Via MiXCR, TCRdb re-called the 5' RACE reads, giving one row per CDR3 protein. The table shows around 70,000 distinct CDR3 sequences, with around 10% occurring only once. Sequencing was performed on whole blood. The V and J genes are TRBV7-2 and TRBJ2-2, with a weak D call TRBD2 (6 bases). The TCR originated in an adult who was a healthcare worker with PCR-confirmed SARS-CoV-2 infection or an uninfected control (not recorded which). The CDR3 protein is CASSLRLGSRTGELFF. The DNA for the CDR3 is TGTGCCAGCAGCCTGAGACTAGGCTCGAGAACCGGGGAGCTGTTTTTT.